Listed here is a single TCR beta chain. Its antigen is still unknown. The data stem from a study of regulatory T cells in long-lasting Graves disease. Across the whole study: The study counted Graves' disease as persistent given over 5 years of antithyroid drugs and positive TSH receptor antibodies. Notes on the study in general: Lower TCR diversity was seen in persistent Graves' patients than in newly diagnosed ones.

Documented time point: persistent/refractory GD, antithyroid drugs over 5 years with positive TRAb. Generation of the TCR library employed RNA extracted from PBMCs. Around 8.2 milliliters of peripheral blood were drawn into EDTA tubes. V was trimmed by 0 bases and J by 3 bases, leaving 10 bases between them. The CDR3 length is 15 residues. Per germline, CDR1 SGHDT and CDR2 YYEEEE. Investigators prepared the TCR beta libraries by applying iRepertoire HTBI primers and Arm-PCR of CDR3 regions. TCRdb re-analysed the multiplex PCR reads in MiXCR, keeping a single row per CDR3 protein. The top ten hold under 50% of the sample, which has 600,000 to 800,000 distinct CDR3 sequences, about 32% seen once.

The gene calls are TRBV5-6 and TRBJ1-5; D call uncertain. The receptor comes from a female donor with Graves disease. Material: peripheral blood mononuclear cells (PBMCs), obtained when the disease was refractory, from a patient treated with antithyroid drugs. CDR3 region: CASSLAGRHNQPQHF. CDR3 in DNA: TGTGCCAGCAGCTTGGCCGGACGGCACAATCAGCCCCAGCATTTT.